Presented here are 25 T cell receptor beta chains from one specimen sequenced in a study of beta chain features in type 1 diabetes. Expressed TCRB transcripts got sequenced, as all isolated RNA was reverse transcribed. Profiling relied on immunoSEQ multiplex PCR, and the TCRdb table lists in-frame clones only, not all of them. The sample records around 13,000 clones, 45% to 50% being singletons. Sequenced material: stem cell memory CD4+ T cells from blood. These receptors came from a man aged 18 to 29 in good health.

The V call is TRBV18, the J call TRBJ1-2, with 8 bases that match TRBD1. V dropped 3 bases and J dropped 2; count of bases not matched to a gene: 2. The CDR3 is made up of 14 amino acids. CDR1 and CDR2 (germline): KGHSH, LQKENI. CDR3 amino acids: CASSPGQANYGYTF. The CDR3 DNA reads as TGTGCCAGCTCACCGGGACAGGCCAACTATGGCTACACCTTC.

V gene TRBV28 combines with J gene TRBJ2-7, with D perhaps matching TRBD1 (6 bases). Germline V gives CDR1 MDHEN, CDR2 SYDVKM. The CDR3 runs 14 residues. Between the trimmed V and J ends, which lost 4 bases and 8 bases, there was a span of 18 bases. Here the CDR3 DNA reads TGTGCCAGCAGTTATCGGACGACAGGCTATCAGCAGTACTTC. This encodes CASSYRTTGYQQYF.

In its sample, this clone was seen a few times. As DNA, the CDR3 is TGTGCCAGTACCACCACAGGGAATGGGGCCAACGTCCTGACTTTC. Encoded protein: CASTTTGNGANVLTF. The rearrangement uses TRBV19 and TRBJ2-6; perhaps TRBD1 as D (6 bases). Germline V lookup: CDR1 LNHDA, CDR2 SQIVND (reference sequence). This CDR3 spans 15 amino acids. The V end lost 7 bases, the J end lost 3 bases, and 13 bases lay between the germline ends.

This clone came up a few times. J is TRBJ2-7 and V is TRBV7-2, with 9 bases that match TRBD1. The V gene end was trimmed by 5 bases and the J gene end by 4 bases; junction bases not matched to a gene: 6. This CDR3 region has 14 residues. CDR1 and CDR2 (germline): SGHTA, FQGNSA. The CDR3: CASSPDRGGYEQYF. The CDR3 region has the DNA TGTGCCAGCAGCCCGGACAGGGGAGGGTACGAGCAGTACTTC.

The sample holds a few counts of this clone. The V call is TRBV6-6, the J call TRBJ2-3; 7 bases are a match to TRBD1. J gave up 3 bases and V 6 bases, and 3 bases lay outside the gene matches. The length of the CDR3 is 13 residues. Germline lookup yields CDR1 MNHNY and CDR2 SVGAGI (reference sequence). The chain's CDR3 is CASRETGTDTQYF. The CDR3 bases are TGTGCCAGCAGAGAGACAGGGACAGATACGCAGTATTTT.

V usage is TRBV2 and J usage is TRBJ1-2; possibly TRBD1 for D (5 bases). The V and J ends lost 7 bases and 3 bases respectively, with 12 bases between them. The CDR3 length is 13 residues. From germline, CDR1 is SNHLY and CDR2 FYNNEI. As DNA, the CDR3 is TGTGCCAGCACCAGACAGTTGGACTATGGCTACACCTTC. Residues: CASTRQLDYGYTF.

The gene calls are TRBV5-1 and TRBJ2-1; TRBD2 matches 7 bases. The CDR3 has 13 amino acids. J gave up 5 bases and V 7 bases, and 6 bases lay outside the gene matches. The germline V gene has CDR1 SGHRS and CDR2 YFSETQ. CDR3 loop: CASGTNPDNEQFF. CDR3 nucleotides: TGCGCCAGCGGGACTAATCCTGACAATGAGCAGTTCTTC.

The sample holds a few counts of this clone. The chain employs TRBV19 and TRBJ1-3; D might be TRBD1 (6 bases). Germline assignment: CDR1 LNHDA and CDR2 SQIVND (reference sequence). This CDR3 spans 16 amino acids. Trimming left V 3 bases short and J 0 bases short, with 12 bases between. The CDR3 DNA sequence: TGTGCCAGTAGTATCTATGCGACAGGCTCTGGAAACACCATATATTTT. Translated, it gives CASSIYATGSGNTIYF.

This clone showed up just a few times. The V gene is TRBV6-6, the J gene TRBJ2-7; TRBD2 matches at 11 bases. The germline CDR1 and CDR2 sequences are MNHNY and SVGAGI (reference sequence). Trimming took 6 bases from V and 6 from J; bases not matched to a gene: 10. CDR3 length equals 15 residues. CDR3 sequence: CASRHTSGGPLEQYF. The CDR3 DNA reads as TGTGCCAGCAGACACACTAGCGGGGGCCCCCTCGAGCAGTACTTC.

This clone has just a few counts. This chain joins TRBV4-1 and TRBJ1-5; the match to TRBD1 covers 9 bases. V was clipped by 1 base and J by 3 bases; unmatched bases: 1. This CDR3 has 15 amino acids. CDR1 is MGHRA, CDR2 YSYEKL, per germline. CDR3 sequence: CASSQGDRDNQPQHF. The CDR3 coding sequence is TGCGCCAGCAGCCAAGGGGACAGGGACAATCAGCCCCAGCATTTT.

The J gene is TRBJ1-1, the V gene TRBV10-2; 7 bases agree with TRBD1. Trimming took 6 bases from V and 10 from J; bases not matched to a gene: 11. Germline CDR1 and CDR2: WSHSY and SAAADI. The CDR3 sequence is 13 residues long. In DNA form, the CDR3 reads TGCGCCAGCAGCCGCGTAGGACAGGTCGGAGCTTTCTTT. Protein product: CASSRVGQVGAFF.

This rearrangement joins TRBV14 to TRBJ2-5; 7 nucleotides match TRBD1. The CDR3 extends over 13 amino acids. The J segment lost 3 bases and the V segment lost 6 bases, leaving 4 bases of the junction unmatched. Germline V gene lookup returns CDR1 SGHDN and CDR2 FVKESK. The CDR3 DNA is TGTGCCAGCAGTTACAGGGGCGAAGAGACCCAGTACTTC. It translates to CASSYRGEETQYF.

The chain recombines TRBV11-2 with TRBJ1-3, with TRBD1 identical over 8 bases. The CDR3 is 16 residues long. V shed 5 bases and J 7 bases; nucleotides not matched to a gene: 13. Germline V gene data show CDR1 as SGHAT and CDR2 as FQNNGV. The CDR3, as DNA: TGTGCCAGCAGCCTGAACGGAGGCAGGGGGCTCAACACCATATATTTT. It translates to CASSLNGGRGLNTIYF.

The chain employs TRBV27 and TRBJ2-7; possibly TRBD1 for D (5 bases). The CDR3 consists of 13 residues. V lost 3 bases and J 1 base, leaving 7 bases between the germline ends. Germline-derived CDR1 and CDR2 are MNHEY and SMNVEV (reference sequence). In DNA, the CDR3 is TGTGCCAGCAGTTTCAGGGTTTCCTACGAGCAGTACTTC. Translating it yields CASSFRVSYEQYF.

This chain links TRBV6-6 with TRBJ2-1; TRBD2 might be the D (5 bases). V lost 6 bases to trimming and J lost 6 bases, with 12 bases between them. Germline loops: CDR1 MNHNY, CDR2 SVGAGI (reference sequence). The CDR3 consists of 13 residues. The CDR3 region has the DNA TGTGCCAGCAGCCCCGCGGGTGGCAATGAGCAGTTCTTC. Its translation: CASSPAGGNEQFF.

V gene TRBV5-4 combines with J gene TRBJ1-2, with TRBD1 matching 9 bases. Germline V gene sequence: CDR1 SGHNT, CDR2 YYREEE (reference sequence). The V gene end was trimmed by 0 bases and the J gene end by 4 bases; junction bases not matched to a gene: 4. The CDR3 totals 15 residues. For the CDR3, the DNA is TGTGCCAGCAGCTTGGGGCTACAGGGGGCCTATGGCTACACCTTC. This gives the protein CASSLGLQGAYGYTF.

V gene TRBV7-9 combines with J gene TRBJ2-7; D is perhaps TRBD2 (7 bases). This CDR3 is built from 18 residues. The V and J ends lost 2 bases and 7 bases respectively, with 27 bases between them. Germline CDR1 SEHNR, CDR2 FQNEAQ (reference sequence). The DNA for the CDR3 is TGTGCCAGCAGCTTACGGCAGGGACTGGGGGGGGCCTTCGGAGAGCAGTACTTC. Its translation is CASSLRQGLGGAFGEQYF.

This chain joins TRBV7-2 and TRBJ2-5, with a weak D call TRBD2 (5 bases). The CDR3 length is 15 residues. V was pared by 0 bases and J by 5 bases, with 13 bases between. Germline loops: CDR1 SGHTA, CDR2 FQGNSA. The CDR3 protein is CASSLARFGGETQYF. The CDR3 coding sequence is TGTGCCAGCAGCTTAGCGCGTTTCGGAGGTGAGACCCAGTACTTC.

This clone was picked up a small number of times. J is TRBJ2-5 and V is TRBV4-3, with 8 bases that match TRBD2. There are 13 residues in the CDR3. Germline CDR1 LGHNA, CDR2 YSLEER. V was clipped by 1 base and J by 7 bases; unmatched bases: 2. This CDR3 is CASSQVAGGTQYF. CDR3 coding DNA: TGCGCCAGCAGCCAAGTGGCGGGGGGGACCCAGTACTTC.

The J gene is TRBJ2-2, the V gene TRBV19, with 8 bases that match TRBD1. The germline CDR1 and CDR2 sequences are LNHDA and SQIVND (reference sequence). The CDR3 extends over 15 amino acids. Trimming removed 5 bases from V and 4 bases from J; junction bases left unmatched: 6. The CDR3 loop is CASSDPGGRTGELFF. The DNA for the CDR3 is TGTGCCAGTAGTGACCCAGGGGGCCGCACCGGGGAGCTGTTTTTT.

CDR3 amino acids: CASSLVDGGRRDEQYF. The CDR3 bases are TGTGCCAGCAGCTTAGTCGACGGGGGGCGAAGGGACGAGCAGTACTTC. This chain connects TRBV7-2 to TRBJ2-7, with a weak D call TRBD2 (7 bases). CDR1 and CDR2 (germline): SGHTA, FQGNSA. The ends were cut back, 1 base at V and 5 bases at J, with 18 bases in the middle. This CDR3 is built from 16 residues.

J is TRBJ2-1 and V is TRBV7-2; D might be TRBD1 (5 bases). CDR1 and CDR2 (germline): SGHTA, FQGNSA. The CDR3 loop spans 11 amino acids. The V end lost 5 bases, the J end lost 13 bases, and 12 bases lay between the germline ends. The CDR3 loop reads CASSTDSFQFF. The DNA of the CDR3 is TGTGCCAGCAGCACCGACAGCTTCCAGTTCTTC.

This clone appeared a single time. The genes are TRBV6-5 and TRBJ1-2; 7 bases are a match to TRBD1. Per the germline V gene, CDR1 is MNHEY and CDR2 is SVGAGI. The CDR3 runs to 14 residues. V shed 4 bases and J 6 bases; nucleotides not matched to a gene: 8. The CDR3 loop reads CASSLDRDPNGYTF. CDR3 DNA: TGTGCCAGCAGTTTAGACAGGGACCCCAATGGCTACACCTTC.

This clone was recorded once. V usage is TRBV27 and J usage is TRBJ2-7; possibly TRBD1 for D (6 bases). Trimming took 5 bases from V and 4 from J, leaving 15 bases between them. The CDR3 runs to 14 residues. Per the germline V gene, CDR1 is MNHEY and CDR2 is SMNVEV (reference sequence). CDR3 coding DNA: TGTGCCAGCAGTGCTAGCAGGGGCCCGTACGAGCAGTACTTC. It encodes CASSASRGPYEQYF.

This sequence joins TRBV7-2 and TRBJ2-5; possible D gene TRBD2, 7 bases. The V end lost 0 bases, the J end lost 5 bases, and 10 bases lay between the germline ends. CDR1 and CDR2 from the germline V gene are SGHTA and FQGNSA. CDR3 length: 14 residues. The CDR3 DNA reads TGTGCCAGCAGCTTAGCGGGGGGGCTGGAGACCCAGTACTTC. Translated, it gives CASSLAGGLETQYF.